This record concerns one T cell receptor beta chain sequence. The CDR3 totals 14 residues. Trimming left V 5 bases short and J 3 bases short, with 14 bases between. The germline V gene encodes CDR1 SGHVS and CDR2 FQNEAQ. These data originate in a study of blood T cell repertoires in COVID-19. Study-wide background: Sites in the United States, Italy and Spain provided acute and convalescent COVID-19 samples.

Some clones are missing from TCRdb's copy, which holds only in-frame ones; the method was immunoSEQ multiplex PCR. The data contain 200,000 or so clones, roughly 79% of them seen just once; the ten biggest clones take up 15% to 20%. The source is a man aged 55 to 70 with active or convalescent COVID-19. The sample taken for sequencing was peripheral blood. The rearrangement uses TRBV7-8 and TRBJ2-7; TRBD1 might be the D (5 bases). Written as DNA, the CDR3 is TGTGCCAGCAGCCAAGGACATGGATACTACGAGCAGTACTTC. Its translation is CASSQGHGYYEQYF.